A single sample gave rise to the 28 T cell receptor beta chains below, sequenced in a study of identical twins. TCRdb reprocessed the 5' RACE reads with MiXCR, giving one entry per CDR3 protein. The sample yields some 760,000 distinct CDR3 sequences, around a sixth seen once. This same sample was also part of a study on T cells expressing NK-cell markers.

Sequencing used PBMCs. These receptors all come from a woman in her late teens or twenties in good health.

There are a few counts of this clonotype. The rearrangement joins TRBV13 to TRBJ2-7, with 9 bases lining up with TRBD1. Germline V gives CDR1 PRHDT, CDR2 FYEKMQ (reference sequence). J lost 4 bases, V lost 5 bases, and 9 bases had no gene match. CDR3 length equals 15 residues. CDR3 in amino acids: CASSRRTGDWYEQYF. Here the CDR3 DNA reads TGTGCCAGCAGCCGGCGGACAGGGGATTGGTACGAGCAGTACTTC.

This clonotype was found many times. The CDR3 sequence: CASSAGSSYEQYF. DNA for the CDR3: TGTGCCAGCAGCGCCGGGAGCTCCTACGAGCAGTACTTC. The rearrangement uses TRBV6-1 and TRBJ2-7; D may be TRBD2 (6 bases). The CDR3 length is 13 residues. CDR1 is MNHNS and CDR2 is SASEGT in the germline V gene. V was trimmed by 6 bases and J by 0 bases, leaving 9 bases between them.

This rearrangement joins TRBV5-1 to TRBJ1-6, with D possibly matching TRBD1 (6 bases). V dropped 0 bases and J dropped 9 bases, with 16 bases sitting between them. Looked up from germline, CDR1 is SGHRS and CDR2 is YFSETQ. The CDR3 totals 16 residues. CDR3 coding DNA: TGCGCCAGCAGCTTGGATTCGAGGCAGGGGATTTCACCCCTCCACTTT. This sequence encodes CASSLDSRQGISPLHF. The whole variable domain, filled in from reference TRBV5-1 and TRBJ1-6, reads KAGVTQTPRYLIKTRGQQVTLSCSPISGHRSVSWYQQTPGQGLQFLFEYFSETQRNKGNFPGRFSGRQFSNSRSEMNVSTLELGDSALYLCASSLDSRQGISPLHFGNGTRLTVT.

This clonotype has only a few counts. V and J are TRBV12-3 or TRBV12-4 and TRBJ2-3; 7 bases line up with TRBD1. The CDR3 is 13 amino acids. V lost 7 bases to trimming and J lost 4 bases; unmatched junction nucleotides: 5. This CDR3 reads CASTLGGADTQYF. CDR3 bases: TGTGCCAGCACATTAGGGGGCGCAGATACGCAGTATTTT.

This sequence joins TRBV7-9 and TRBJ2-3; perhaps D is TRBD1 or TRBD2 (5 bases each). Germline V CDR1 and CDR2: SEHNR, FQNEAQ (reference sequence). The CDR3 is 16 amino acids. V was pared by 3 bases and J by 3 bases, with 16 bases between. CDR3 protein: CASSFPPGRGTDTQYF. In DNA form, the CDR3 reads TGTGCCAGCAGCTTTCCTCCAGGGAGAGGGACAGATACGCAGTATTTT.

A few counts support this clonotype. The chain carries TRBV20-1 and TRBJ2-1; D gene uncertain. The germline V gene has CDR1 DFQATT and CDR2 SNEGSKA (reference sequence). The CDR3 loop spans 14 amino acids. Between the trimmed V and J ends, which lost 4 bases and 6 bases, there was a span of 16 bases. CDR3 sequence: CSAISAQDVNEQFF. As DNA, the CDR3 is TGCAGTGCTATATCGGCTCAGGACGTCAATGAGCAGTTCTTC.

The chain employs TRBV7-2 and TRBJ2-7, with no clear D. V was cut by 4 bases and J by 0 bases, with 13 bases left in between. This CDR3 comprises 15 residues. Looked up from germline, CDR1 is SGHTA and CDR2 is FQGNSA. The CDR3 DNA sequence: TGTGCCAGCAGCTCCCCACAGTATAGCTCCTACGAGCAGTACTTC. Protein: CASSSPQYSSYEQYF. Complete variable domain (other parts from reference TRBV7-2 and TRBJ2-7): GAGVSQSPSNKVTEKGKDVELRCDPISGHTALYWYRQSLGQGLEFLIYFQGNSAPDKSGLPSDRFSAERTGGSVSTLTIQRTQQEDSAVYLCASSSPQYSSYEQYFGPGTRLTVT.

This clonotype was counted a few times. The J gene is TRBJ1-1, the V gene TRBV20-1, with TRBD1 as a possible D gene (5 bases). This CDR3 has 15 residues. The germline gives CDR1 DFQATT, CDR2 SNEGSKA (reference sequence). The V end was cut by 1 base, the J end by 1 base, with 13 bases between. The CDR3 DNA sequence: TGCAGTGCTAGAGCCGGACACCTGGCGAACACTGAAGCTTTCTTT. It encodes CSARAGHLANTEAFF.

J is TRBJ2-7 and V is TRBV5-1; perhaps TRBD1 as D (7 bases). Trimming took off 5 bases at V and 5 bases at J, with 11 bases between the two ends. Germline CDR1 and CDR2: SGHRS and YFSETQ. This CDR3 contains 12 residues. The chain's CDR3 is CASRTGEDEQYF. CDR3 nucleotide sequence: TGCGCCAGCAGAACAGGGGAGGACGAGCAGTACTTC.

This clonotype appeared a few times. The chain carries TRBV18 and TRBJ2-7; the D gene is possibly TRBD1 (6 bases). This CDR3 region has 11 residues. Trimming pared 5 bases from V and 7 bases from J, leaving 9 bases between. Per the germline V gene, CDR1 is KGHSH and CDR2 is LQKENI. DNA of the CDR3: TGTGCCAGCTCATCCGGACAGGAGCAGTACTTC. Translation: CASSSGQEQYF. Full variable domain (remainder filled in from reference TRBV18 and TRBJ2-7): NAGVMQNPRHLVRRRGQEARLRCSPMKGHSHVYWYRQLPEEGLKFMVYLQKENIIDESGMPKERFSAEFPKEGPSILRIQQVVRGDSAAYFCASSSGQEQYFGPGTRLTVT.

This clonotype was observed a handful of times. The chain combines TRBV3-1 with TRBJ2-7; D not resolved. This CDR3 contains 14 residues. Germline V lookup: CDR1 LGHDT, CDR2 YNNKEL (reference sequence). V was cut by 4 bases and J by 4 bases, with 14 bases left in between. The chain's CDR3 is CASSPRALKYEQYF. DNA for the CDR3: TGTGCCAGCAGCCCTCGGGCCCTCAAGTACGAGCAGTACTTC.

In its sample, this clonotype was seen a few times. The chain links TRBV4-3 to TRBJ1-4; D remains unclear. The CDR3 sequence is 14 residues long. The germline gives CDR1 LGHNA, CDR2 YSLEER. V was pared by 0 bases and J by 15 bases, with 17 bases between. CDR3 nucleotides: TGCGCCAGCAGCCAAGAGCCCCGACGGACCCTCTTGTTTTTT. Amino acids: CASSQEPRRTLLFF.

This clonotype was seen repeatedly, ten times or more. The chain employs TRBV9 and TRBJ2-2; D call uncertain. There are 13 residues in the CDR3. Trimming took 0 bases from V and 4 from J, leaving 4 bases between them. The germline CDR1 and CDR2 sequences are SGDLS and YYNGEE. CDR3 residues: CASSVDGTGELFF. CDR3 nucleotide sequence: TGTGCCAGCAGCGTAGATGGCACCGGGGAGCTGTTTTTT. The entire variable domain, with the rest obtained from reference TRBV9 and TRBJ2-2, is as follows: DSGVTQTPKHLITATGQRVTLRCSPRSGDLSVYWYQQSLDQGLQFLIQYYNGEERAKGNILERFSAQQFPDLHSELNLSSLELGDSALYFCASSVDGTGELFFGEGSRLTVL.

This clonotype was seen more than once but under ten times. The CDR3 loop is CASSLSGRDYEQYF. CDR3 nucleotides: TGTGCCAGCTCACTAAGCGGGAGAGACTACGAGCAGTACTTC. V usage is TRBV18 and J usage is TRBJ2-7; 8 bases fit TRBD2. Germline CDR1 reads KGHSH; CDR2 reads LQKENI. This CDR3 is built from 14 residues. The V segment lost 4 bases and the J segment 3 bases; nucleotides outside the gene matches: 5.

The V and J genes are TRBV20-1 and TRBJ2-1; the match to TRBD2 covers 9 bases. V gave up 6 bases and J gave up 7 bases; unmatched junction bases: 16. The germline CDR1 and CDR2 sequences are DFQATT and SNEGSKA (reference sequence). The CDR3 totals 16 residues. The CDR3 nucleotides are TGCAGTGCGAGATCAACCGGGACTAGCAGGTATAATGAGCAGTTCTTC. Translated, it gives CSARSTGTSRYNEQFF.

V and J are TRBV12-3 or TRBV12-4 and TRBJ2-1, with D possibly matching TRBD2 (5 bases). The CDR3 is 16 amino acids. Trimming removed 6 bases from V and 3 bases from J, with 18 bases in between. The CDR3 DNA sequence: TGTGCCAGCAGCTCGCCCTCCGGGGTCTTCTACAATGAGCAGTTCTTC. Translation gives CASSSPSGVFYNEQFF.

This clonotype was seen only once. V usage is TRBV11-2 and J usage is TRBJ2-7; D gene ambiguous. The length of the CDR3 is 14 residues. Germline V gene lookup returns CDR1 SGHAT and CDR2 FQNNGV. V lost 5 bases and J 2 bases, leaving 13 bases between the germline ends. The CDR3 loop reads CASSQLSKPYEQYF. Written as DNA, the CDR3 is TGTGCCAGCAGCCAACTAAGCAAGCCCTACGAGCAGTACTTC.

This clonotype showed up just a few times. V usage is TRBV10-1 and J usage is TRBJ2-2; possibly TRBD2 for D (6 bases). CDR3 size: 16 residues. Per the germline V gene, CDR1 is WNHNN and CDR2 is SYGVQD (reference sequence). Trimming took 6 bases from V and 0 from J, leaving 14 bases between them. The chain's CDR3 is CASSPIGTSNTGELFF. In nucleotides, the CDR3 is TGCGCCAGCAGCCCAATAGGGACTTCGAACACCGGGGAGCTGTTTTTT.

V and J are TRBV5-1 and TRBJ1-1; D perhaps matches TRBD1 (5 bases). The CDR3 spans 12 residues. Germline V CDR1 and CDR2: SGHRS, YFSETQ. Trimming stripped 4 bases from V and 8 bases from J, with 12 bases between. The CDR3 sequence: CASSTTGLEAFF. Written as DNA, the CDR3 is TGCGCCAGCAGCACAACAGGACTCGAAGCTTTCTTT.

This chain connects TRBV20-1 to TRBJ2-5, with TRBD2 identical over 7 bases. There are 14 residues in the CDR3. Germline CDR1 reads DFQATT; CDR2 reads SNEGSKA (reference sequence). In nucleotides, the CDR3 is TGCAGAGCACCTAGCGGACTTACCTCAGAGACCCAGTACTTC. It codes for CRAPSGLTSETQYF.

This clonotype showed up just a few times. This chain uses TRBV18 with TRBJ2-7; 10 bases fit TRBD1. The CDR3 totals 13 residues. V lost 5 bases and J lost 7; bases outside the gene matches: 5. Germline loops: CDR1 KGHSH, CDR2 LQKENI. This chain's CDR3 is CASSGQGEREQYF. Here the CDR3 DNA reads TGTGCCAGCTCAGGACAGGGGGAGAGGGAGCAGTACTTC.

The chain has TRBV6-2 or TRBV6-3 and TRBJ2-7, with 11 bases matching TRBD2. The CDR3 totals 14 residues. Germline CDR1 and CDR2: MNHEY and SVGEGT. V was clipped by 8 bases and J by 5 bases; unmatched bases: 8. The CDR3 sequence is CASFTGTSGHEQYF. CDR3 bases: TGTGCCAGCTTTACCGGGACTAGCGGCCACGAGCAGTACTTC.

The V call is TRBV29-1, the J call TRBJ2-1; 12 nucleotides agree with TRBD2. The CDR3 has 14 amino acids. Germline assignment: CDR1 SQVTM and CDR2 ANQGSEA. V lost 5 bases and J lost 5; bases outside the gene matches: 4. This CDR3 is CSVSRLAGDNEQFF. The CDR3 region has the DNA TGCAGCGTTAGCCGACTAGCGGGGGACAATGAGCAGTTCTTC.

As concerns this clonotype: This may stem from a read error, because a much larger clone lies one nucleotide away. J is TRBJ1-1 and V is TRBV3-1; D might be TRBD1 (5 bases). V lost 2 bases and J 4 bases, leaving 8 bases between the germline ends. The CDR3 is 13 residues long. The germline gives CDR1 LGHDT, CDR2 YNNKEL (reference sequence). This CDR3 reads CASSQIGGTEAFF. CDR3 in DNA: TGTGCCAGCAGCCAAATCGGGGGCACTGAAGCTTTCTTT.

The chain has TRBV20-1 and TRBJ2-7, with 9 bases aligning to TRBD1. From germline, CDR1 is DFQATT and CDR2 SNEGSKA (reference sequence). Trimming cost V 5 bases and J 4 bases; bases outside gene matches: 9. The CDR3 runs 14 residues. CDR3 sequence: CSALSGQGSYEQYF. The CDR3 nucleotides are TGCAGTGCTTTAAGCGGACAGGGGTCGTACGAGCAGTACTTC.

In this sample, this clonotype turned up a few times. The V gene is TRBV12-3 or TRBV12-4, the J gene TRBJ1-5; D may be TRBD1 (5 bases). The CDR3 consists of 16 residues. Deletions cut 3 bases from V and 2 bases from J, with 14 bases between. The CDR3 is CASSLGPGMGNQPQHF. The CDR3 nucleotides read TGTGCCAGCAGTTTGGGGCCGGGGATGGGCAATCAGCCCCAGCATTTT.

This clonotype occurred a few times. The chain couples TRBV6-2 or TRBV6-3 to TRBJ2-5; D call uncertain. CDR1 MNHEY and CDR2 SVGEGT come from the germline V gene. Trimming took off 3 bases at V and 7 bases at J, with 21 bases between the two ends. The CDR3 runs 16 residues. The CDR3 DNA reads TGTGCCAGCAGTTATTTCCGGGCCCTTGAAGGTGGGACCCAGTACTTC. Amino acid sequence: CASSYFRALEGGTQYF.

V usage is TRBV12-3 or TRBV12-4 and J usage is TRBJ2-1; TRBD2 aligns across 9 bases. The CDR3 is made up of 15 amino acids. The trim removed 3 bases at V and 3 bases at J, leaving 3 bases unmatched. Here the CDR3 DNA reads TGTGCCAGCAGTTTTAGCGGGAGACGCTACAATGAGCAGTTCTTC. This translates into CASSFSGRRYNEQFF.